This T cell receptor (beta chain) was observed in a study of blood T cell repertoires in COVID-19 (TCRdb year 2020). Describing the broader study: Samples covering the acute and convalescent phases of COVID-19 were provided by collaborators in the United States, Italy and Spain. The material from the prospective study consisted of cDNA or gDNA derived from T cells, B-cell-depleted T cells, or PBMCs. Where available, HLA class I and class II types were taken from metadata supplied by the sample provider and were not determined by assay-based typing. Samples were obtained from the ongoing ImmuneRACE study (first 160 participants) and from 1,254 subjects provided by 6 global collaborators. Sample metadata almost always included a de-identified subject ID, COVID-19 status, age in years and sex. Deeply sampled blood TCRbeta repertoires from subjects exposed to, actively infected with, or recovered from COVID-19 were included in the dataset. The repertoires were made available in a free public database intended to serve as a resource for research on the immune response to SARS-CoV-2. General conclusions and limits of the study: The quantity of clinical and demographic metadata differed by source and by participant and was supplied without curation.

This clone appeared a single time. Its antigen has not been determined. One base away there is no much larger clone; base qualities are not given. At one collaborating source in Seattle, patients were enrolled during active infection and were followed longitudinally through the course of disease. Collaborating institutions collected whole blood in K2EDTA tubes following their own protocols. For TCRbeta analysis, collaborators shipped samples in one of three forms: frozen whole blood, isolated PBMCs, or DNA extracted from either of those sample types. The CDR3 covers 15 residues, taking in both the cysteine and the phenylalanine. The DNA shown is the 45-base CDR3, in frame from base 1. V is clipped by 0 bases and J by 4 bases, and the sequence between their germline boundaries is 12 bases long. The germline V gene supplies CDR1 KGHSH and CDR2 LQKENI. TCRbeta CDR3 regions were amplified from genomic DNA using the immunoSEQ Assay, a bias-controlled multiplex PCR. The original pipeline was this. The number of nucleated cells in each sample was estimated from the amplification of reference gene primers within the assay. Sequence reads were collapsed and filtered to measure the absolute abundance of every unique TCRbeta CDR3 rearrangement. For each sample, productive Simpson clonality was calculated as the square root of Simpson's diversity index across productive rearrangements. The table comes from immuneACCESS by way of TCRdb, which keeps in-frame sequences with V and J called. Part of the clones is missing from these tables; in studies checked, under half for an unresolved V gene and the rest for unknown reasons. The DNA was the basis for D and trimming; V, J and clone size are from that table. The sample table lists around 60,000 clones, approximately 84% of them with a count of one. The leading ten clones occupy around 15% of the sample.

The source material was peripheral blood. This clonotype was sampled from a man between 60 and 75 years old with COVID-19, enrolled during active disease. This chain is built from TRBV18 and TRBJ1-2; the D segment could be TRBD1, given 5 matching bases. The sequenced DNA: TGTGCCAGCTCACCACCTGGCAGGGATGGCTATGGCTACACCTTC. It encodes CASSPPGRDGYGYTF.